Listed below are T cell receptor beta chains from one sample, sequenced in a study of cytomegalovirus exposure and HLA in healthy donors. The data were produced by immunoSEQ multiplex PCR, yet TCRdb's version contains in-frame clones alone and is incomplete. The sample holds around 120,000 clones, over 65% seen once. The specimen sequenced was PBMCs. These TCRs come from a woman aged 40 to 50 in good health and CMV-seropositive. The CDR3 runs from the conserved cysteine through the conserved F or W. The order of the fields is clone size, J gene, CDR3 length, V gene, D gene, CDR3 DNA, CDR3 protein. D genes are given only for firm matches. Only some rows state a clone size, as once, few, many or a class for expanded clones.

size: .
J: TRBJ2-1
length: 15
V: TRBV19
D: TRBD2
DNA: TGTGCCAGTAGTATTCTGGCGGGAGTCCGGGATGAGCAGTTCTTC
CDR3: CASSILAGVRDEQFF

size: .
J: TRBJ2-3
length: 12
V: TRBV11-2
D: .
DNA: TGTGCCAGCACCATGCTCGAGGATACGCAGTATTTT
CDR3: CASTMLEDTQYF

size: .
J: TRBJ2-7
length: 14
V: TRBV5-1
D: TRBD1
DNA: TGCGCCAGCAGCTTGGGACAGGGGTGGGACGAGCAGTACTTC
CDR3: CASSLGQGWDEQYF

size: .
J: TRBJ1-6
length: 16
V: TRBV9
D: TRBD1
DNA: TGTGCCAGCAGAGGACAGGGTAACTCCTATAATTCACCCCTCCACTTT
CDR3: CASRGQGNSYNSPLHF

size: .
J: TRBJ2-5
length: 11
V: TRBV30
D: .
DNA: TGTGCCTGGAGATCTCTAGAGACCCAGTACTTC
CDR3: CAWRSLETQYF

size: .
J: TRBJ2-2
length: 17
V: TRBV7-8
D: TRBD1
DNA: TGTGCCAGCAGCTTAGGGGCCGGGACAGGGGGAGCCGGGGAGCTGTTTTTT
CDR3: CASSLGAGTGGAGELFF

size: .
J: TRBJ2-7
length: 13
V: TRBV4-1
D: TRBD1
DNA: TGCGCCAGCAGCCCGGGACAGGGGCGCGAGCAGTACTTC
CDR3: CASSPGQGREQYF

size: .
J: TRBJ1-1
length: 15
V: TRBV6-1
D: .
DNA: TGTGCCAGCAGTGACAAATACAGGGTGAACACTGAAGCTTTCTTT
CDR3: CASSDKYRVNTEAFF

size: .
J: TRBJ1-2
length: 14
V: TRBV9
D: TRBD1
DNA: TGTGCCAGCAGCGTGGGTTACAGGGGTTATGGCTACACCTTC
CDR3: CASSVGYRGYGYTF

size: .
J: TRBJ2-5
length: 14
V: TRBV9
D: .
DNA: TGTGCCAGCAGCGTAGCAGGTAACAAAGAGACCCAGTACTTC
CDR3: CASSVAGNKETQYF

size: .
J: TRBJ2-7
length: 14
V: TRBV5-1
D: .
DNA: TGCGCCAGCAGCTTGGCGCAGGGGACCTACGAGCAGTACTTC
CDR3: CASSLAQGTYEQYF

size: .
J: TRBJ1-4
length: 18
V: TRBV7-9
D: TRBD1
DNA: TGTGCCAGCAGTCACGGACAGGGAAGAATACAAACTAATGAAAAACTGTTTTTT
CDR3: CASSHGQGRIQTNEKLFF

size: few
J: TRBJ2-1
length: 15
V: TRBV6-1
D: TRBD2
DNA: TGTGCCAGCAGTGAAGCTAGCGGGGGGGCCAATGAGCAGTTCTTC
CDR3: CASSEASGGANEQFF

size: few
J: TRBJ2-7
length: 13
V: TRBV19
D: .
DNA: TGTGCCAGTAGTCCCACGAGAACGGGTAATTTGAACTTC
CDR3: CASSPTRTGNLNF

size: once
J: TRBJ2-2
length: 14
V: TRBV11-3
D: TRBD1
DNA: TGTGCCAGCAGCATAACAGGGGCCGGCGGGGAGCTGTTTTTT
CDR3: CASSITGAGGELFF

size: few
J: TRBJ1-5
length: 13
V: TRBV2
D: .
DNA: TGTGCCAGCAGTGAGGAGGGCCATCAGCCCCAGCATTTT
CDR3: CASSEEGHQPQHF

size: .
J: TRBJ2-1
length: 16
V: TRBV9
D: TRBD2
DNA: TGTGCCAGCAGCCTCTCTAAAGAGCGGGAGGACCGGGCGCAGTTCTTC
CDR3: CASSLSKEREDRAQFF

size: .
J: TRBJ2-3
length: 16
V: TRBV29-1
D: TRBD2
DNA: TGCAGCGTTGAAGATCGATGGACTAGCACCACAGATACGCAGTATTTT
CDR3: CSVEDRWTSTTDTQYF

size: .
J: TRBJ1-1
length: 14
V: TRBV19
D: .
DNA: TGTGCCAGTAGTACGGCGGGGCAGGGCACTGAAGCTTTCTTT
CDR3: CASSTAGQGTEAFF

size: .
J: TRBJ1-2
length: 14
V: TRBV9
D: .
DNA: TGTGCCAGCAGCGTAGATCAGGGCCCCAATGGCTACACCTTC
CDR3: CASSVDQGPNGYTF

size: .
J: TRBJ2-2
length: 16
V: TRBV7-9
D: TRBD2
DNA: TGTGCCAGCAGTCCGGGACTAGCGGCAAACACCGGGGAGCTGTTTTTT
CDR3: CASSPGLAANTGELFF

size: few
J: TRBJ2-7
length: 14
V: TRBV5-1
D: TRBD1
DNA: TGCGCCAGCACCCCCCGGGGACAGGGTGGAGAGCAGTACTTC
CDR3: CASTPRGQGGEQYF

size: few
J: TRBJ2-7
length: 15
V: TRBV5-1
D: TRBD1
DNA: TGCGCCAGCAGCTCCTCCGGGACAGGGTCTTACGAGCAGTACTTC
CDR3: CASSSSGTGSYEQYF

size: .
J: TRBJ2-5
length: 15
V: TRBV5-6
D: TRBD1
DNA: TGTGCCAGCAGCTTCGGACAGGGCAGTTCGGAGACCCAGTACTTC
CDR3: CASSFGQGSSETQYF

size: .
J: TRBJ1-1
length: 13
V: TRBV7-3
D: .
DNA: TGTGCCAGCAGCTTCGGGGGTAACACTGAAGCTTTCTTT
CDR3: CASSFGGNTEAFF

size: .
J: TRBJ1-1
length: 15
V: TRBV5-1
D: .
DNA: TGCGCCAGCAGCTTACAGGTACCATCCAGGACTGAAGCTTTCTTT
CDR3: CASSLQVPSRTEAFF

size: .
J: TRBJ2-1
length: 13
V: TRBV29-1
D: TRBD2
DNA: TGCAGCGTTAGAGCGGGAGGCTACAATGAGCAGTTCTTC
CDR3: CSVRAGGYNEQFF

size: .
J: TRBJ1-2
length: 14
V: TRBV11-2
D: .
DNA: TGTGCCAGCAGCCCTACAGGGAACCGTTATGGCTACACCTTC
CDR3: CASSPTGNRYGYTF

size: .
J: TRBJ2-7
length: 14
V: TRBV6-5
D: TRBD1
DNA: TGTGCCAGCAGTTCCGGGACAGGGGACCACGAGCAGTACTTC
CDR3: CASSSGTGDHEQYF

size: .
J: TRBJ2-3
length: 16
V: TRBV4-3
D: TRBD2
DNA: TGCGCCAGCAGCCCACCTAGCGGGAGCGGAAGGGGTACGCAGTATTTT
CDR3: CASSPPSGSGRGTQYF